Below, 27 T cell receptor beta chains from the same sample are listed, as sequenced in a study of T cell responses to AZD1222 COVID-19 vaccine. The protocol was immunoSEQ multiplex PCR, while the TCRdb copy is restricted to in-frame clones and leaves out a portion. The data show about 120,000 clones, with around 92% seen just once and 11% to 15% held by the top ten. The sample here was peripheral blood, taken on day 0 of AZD1222 vaccination. These receptor sequences come from an adult in good health.

This clone was picked up one time. The V and J genes are TRBV28 and TRBJ1-6; D ambiguous. V was shortened by 5 bases and J by 9 bases, with 8 bases between the two germline ends. The CDR3 consists of 12 residues. Germline CDR1 MDHEN, CDR2 SYDVKM. Here the CDR3 DNA reads TGTGCCAGCAGTACCTCTGGTTCACCCCTCCACTTT. Protein product: CASSTSGSPLHF.

This sequence joins TRBV6-4 and TRBJ1-1, with D uncertain. Germline CDR1 is MRHNA and CDR2 is SNTAGT. Trimming pared 6 bases from V and 1 base from J, leaving 9 bases between. The CDR3 extends over 13 amino acids. The CDR3 nucleotides read TGTGCCAGCAGCGTTCAGCCGAACACTGAAGCTTTCTTT. It yields the protein CASSVQPNTEAFF.

This clone was observed a single time. V is TRBV3-1 (or the pseudogene TRBV3-2) and J is TRBJ1-2, with D unresolved. Germline loops: CDR1 LGHDT, CDR2 YNNKEL (reference sequence). This CDR3 is built from 15 residues. With 3 bases removed from V and 3 bases from J, the gap between germline ends came to 14 bases. The CDR3 region has the DNA TGTGCCAGCAGCCAGAATGAGCGTACACACTATGGCTACACCTTC. Its translation is CASSQNERTHYGYTF.

The chain employs TRBV16 and TRBJ1-1; possibly TRBD1 for D (5 bases). Deletions cut 1 base from V and 1 base from J, with 7 bases between. Germline V gives CDR1 KGHSY, CDR2 FQNENV. The CDR3 extends over 14 amino acids. The CDR3 coding sequence is TGTGCCAGCAGCCAATGGGGGACGAACACTGAAGCTTTCTTT. Residues: CASSQWGTNTEAFF.

This sequence joins TRBV25-1 and TRBJ1-1, with D tentatively TRBD1 (5 bases). CDR1 is MGHDK, CDR2 SYGVNS, per germline. The length of the CDR3 is 14 residues. V lost 3 bases and J lost 5, with 13 bases in between. As DNA, the CDR3 is TGTGCCAGCAGTGATGTGGGGGGTCGGACTGAAGCTTTCTTT. It encodes CASSDVGGRTEAFF. Full variable domain (remainder filled in from reference TRBV25-1 and TRBJ1-1): EADIYQTPRYLVIGTGKKITLECSQTMGHDKMYWYQQDPGMELHLIHYSYGVNSTEKGDLSSESTVSRIRTEHFPLTLESARPSHTSQYLCASSDVGGRTEAFFGQGTRLTVV.

The chain is built from TRBV4-3 and TRBJ2-3; the match to TRBD2 covers 10 bases. Germline trimming cut 2 bases from V and 0 bases from J; bases unmatched to any gene: 8. The length of the CDR3 is 18 residues. Germline-derived CDR1 and CDR2 are LGHNA and YSLEER. DNA of the CDR3: TGCGCCAGCAGCCAACGACCCCAGACTAGCGGGAGCACAGATACGCAGTATTTT. It encodes CASSQRPQTSGSTDTQYF.

The chain joins TRBV27 to TRBJ2-7; D not certain. CDR1 is MNHEY and CDR2 is SMNVEV in the germline V gene (reference sequence). V lost 6 bases and J lost 4, with 10 bases in between. This CDR3 spans 12 amino acids. Here the CDR3 DNA reads TGTGCCAGCAGCTTGTATGGGTACGAGCAGTACTTC. Encoded protein: CASSLYGYEQYF.

The V call is TRBV2, the J call TRBJ2-3, with 10 positions matching TRBD2. Germline loops: CDR1 SNHLY, CDR2 FYNNEI. V shed 10 bases and J 4 bases; nucleotides not matched to a gene: 11. The CDR3 extends over 15 amino acids. CDR3 nucleotides: TGTGCCACCCCAGGAGCGGGGGGGCCTGCAGATACGCAGTATTTT. Translation gives CATPGAGGPADTQYF.

The V gene is TRBV3-1 (or the pseudogene TRBV3-2), the J gene TRBJ2-3; D might be TRBD1 or TRBD2, each matching 5 bases. Germline assignment: CDR1 LGHDT and CDR2 YNNKEL (reference sequence). The ends were cut back, 4 bases at V and 6 bases at J, with 20 bases in the middle. This CDR3 contains 16 residues. The CDR3 spells CASSPGRRTQLDTQYF. Here the CDR3 DNA reads TGTGCCAGCAGCCCGGGACGTCGCACTCAACTGGATACGCAGTATTTT.

The rearrangement links TRBV9 to TRBJ1-1, with D unresolved. The V end was cut by 3 bases, the J end by 8 bases, with 17 bases between. The CDR3 totals 14 residues. Germline lookup yields CDR1 SGDLS and CDR2 YYNGEE. CDR3 DNA sequence: TGTGCCAGCAGCGATCTGATCGGGCTCACGGAAGCTTTCTTT. This translates into CASSDLIGLTEAFF.

The CDR3 sequence is CASSYGAMNTEAFF. In DNA, the CDR3 is TGTGCCAGCAGTTATGGGGCCATGAACACTGAAGCTTTCTTT. The chain joins TRBV6-5 to TRBJ1-1, with a tentative D call TRBD1 (5 bases). Germline values: CDR1 MNHEY, CDR2 SVGAGI. V was shortened by 3 bases and J by 0 bases, with 8 bases between the two germline ends. CDR3 length: 14 residues.

The V gene is TRBV12-3 or TRBV12-4, the J gene TRBJ1-3; D gene unclear. The CDR3 spans 12 residues. V lost 5 bases and J 4 bases, leaving 6 bases between the germline ends. In DNA form, the CDR3 reads TGTGCCAGCAGTCCGTCGGGAAACACCATATATTTT. Translated, it gives CASSPSGNTIYF.

The rearrangement uses TRBV5-1 and TRBJ2-3; D unresolved. The CDR3 has 15 residues. Per germline, CDR1 SGHRS and CDR2 YFSETQ. V was trimmed by 1 base and J by 2 bases, leaving 11 bases between them. For the CDR3, the DNA is TGCGCCAGCAGCTTGTTGGGGATAGACACAGATACGCAGTATTTT. This translates into CASSLLGIDTDTQYF. The variable domain in full, completed from reference TRBV5-1 and TRBJ2-3, reads KAGVTQTPRYLIKTRGQQVTLSCSPISGHRSVSWYQQTPGQGLQFLFEYFSETQRNKGNFPGRFSGRQFSNSRSEMNVSTLELGDSALYLCASSLLGIDTDTQYFGPGTRLTVL.

The rearrangement links TRBV19 to TRBJ2-1; maybe TRBD2 (5 bases). The CDR3 loop spans 12 amino acids. CDR1 and CDR2 (germline): LNHDA, SQIVND (reference sequence). Trimming cost V 5 bases and J 12 bases, with 14 bases left between them. The chain's CDR3 is CASSSEGLRQFF. The CDR3, as DNA: TGTGCCAGTAGTTCCGAAGGACTTAGGCAGTTCTTC.

The chain couples TRBV7-2 to TRBJ2-5; tentative D call: TRBD1 (6 bases). The CDR3 consists of 12 residues. V was cut by 7 bases and J by 4 bases, with 10 bases left in between. Germline values: CDR1 SGHTA, CDR2 FQGNSA. Here the CDR3 reads CASTRGRETQYF. In nucleotides, the CDR3 is TGTGCCAGCACCAGGGGCCGAGAGACCCAGTACTTC.

The chain links TRBV10-3 to TRBJ2-3; D is undetermined. The CDR3 has 14 amino acids. CDR1 is ENHRY, CDR2 SYGVKD, per germline. V lost 4 bases to trimming and J lost 2 bases, with 10 bases between them. This CDR3 reads CAISVSQYTDTQYF. In DNA, the CDR3 is TGTGCCATCAGTGTGAGTCAATACACAGATACGCAGTATTTT.

The chain is built from TRBV7-2 and TRBJ1-2; tentatively, D is TRBD1 (5 bases). Germline V gene lookup returns CDR1 SGHTA and CDR2 FQGNSA. The CDR3 runs to 15 residues. Trimming shortened V by 5 bases and J by 10 bases, and 23 bases separated the two germline ends. The CDR3 sequence is CASSPKEGRAGSYTF. CDR3 in DNA: TGTGCCAGCAGCCCCAAGGAGGGGCGTGCGGGTTCCTACACCTTC.

The chain employs TRBV19 and TRBJ2-4; D is uncertain. The V end was cut by 2 bases, the J end by 6 bases, with 11 bases between. This CDR3 is 14 amino acids long. Germline CDR1 LNHDA, CDR2 SQIVND (reference sequence). The CDR3 DNA reads as TGTGCCAGTAGTATAACCAGTGGGGTAAACATTCAGTACTTC. Amino acid sequence: CASSITSGVNIQYF. The full variable domain, with the rest looked up from reference TRBV19 and TRBJ2-4, is DGGITQSPKYLFRKEGQNVTLSCEQNLNHDAMYWYRQDPGQGLRLIYYSQIVNDFQKGDIAEGYSVSREKKESFPLTVTSAQKNPTAFYLCASSITSGVNIQYFGAGTRLSVL.

The chain joins TRBV7-9 to TRBJ2-5; D possibly matches TRBD1 or TRBD2 (5 bases each). Trimming removed 2 bases at V and 1 base at J, with 17 bases between. The V gene's germline CDR1 is SEHNR and CDR2 FQNEAQ (reference sequence). The CDR3 runs 17 residues. The CDR3, as DNA: TGTGCCAGCAGCTTACCCTTGACAGCGGCTACCCAAGAGACCCAGTACTTC. Residues: CASSLPLTAATQETQYF.

This clone was seen once. The gene calls are TRBV2 and TRBJ1-5; D call uncertain. The CDR3 is made up of 16 amino acids. V was cut by 7 bases and J by 0 bases, with 16 bases left in between. Germline-derived CDR1 and CDR2 are SNHLY and FYNNEI. CDR3 sequence (DNA): TGTGCCAGCACTGGGTGGACTTCAAATAGCAATCAGCCCCAGCATTTT. Translated, it gives CASTGWTSNSNQPQHF. The full variable domain, in which reference TRBV2 and TRBJ1-5 provide the parts outside the CDR3, is EPEVTQTPSHQVTQMGQEVILRCVPISNHLYFYWYRQILGQKVEFLVSFYNNEISEKSEIFDDQFSVERPDGSNFTLKIRSTKLEDSAMYFCASTGWTSNSNQPQHFGDGTRLSIL.

The chain is built from TRBV4-1 and TRBJ1-5, with 8 bases that match TRBD1. V dropped 4 bases and J dropped 5; count of bases not matched to a gene: 10. Germline CDR1 is MGHRA and CDR2 is YSYEKL. The CDR3 is 16 residues long. CDR3 protein: CASSPRLGQGDQPQHF. The CDR3 DNA follows: TGCGCCAGCAGCCCTCGCCTTGGACAGGGCGATCAGCCCCAGCATTTT.

The gene calls are TRBV12-3 or TRBV12-4 and TRBJ2-1, with D possibly being TRBD2 (6 bases). This CDR3 spans 13 amino acids. Trimming took 6 bases from V and 5 from J, leaving 11 bases between them. In nucleotides, the CDR3 is TGTGCCAGCAGCCGTGGGACTCACAATGAGCAGTTCTTC. Translating it yields CASSRGTHNEQFF.

The rearrangement uses TRBV5-6 and TRBJ2-1; D unclear. Trimming cost V 7 bases and J 0 bases, with 8 bases left between them. Germline-derived CDR1 and CDR2 are SGHDT and YYEEEE. The CDR3 is 13 residues long. The CDR3 loop is CASEPNSYNEQFF. The CDR3 nucleotides read TGTGCCAGCGAACCGAACTCCTACAATGAGCAGTTCTTC.

This clone was detected only once. The chain employs TRBV5-1 and TRBJ1-2; D gene ambiguous. V was cut by 3 bases and J by 2 bases, with 11 bases left in between. Germline CDR1 and CDR2: SGHRS and YFSETQ. This CDR3 is 14 amino acids long. CDR3 sequence: CASSSAELNYGYTF. CDR3 sequence (DNA): TGCGCCAGCAGCTCGGCAGAACTGAACTATGGCTACACCTTC.

The chain joins TRBV29-1 to TRBJ2-7; 7 nucleotides match TRBD1. This CDR3 region has 11 residues. V was clipped by 7 bases and J by 7 bases; unmatched bases: 7. Looked up from germline, CDR1 is SQVTM and CDR2 is ANQGSEA. Here the CDR3 DNA reads TGCAGCGCCAGACAGGGACGTGAGCAGTACTTC. The encoded protein is CSARQGREQYF.

The chain employs TRBV27 and TRBJ1-3, with D uncertain. The germline V gene has CDR1 MNHEY and CDR2 SMNVEV (reference sequence). With 3 bases removed from V and 4 bases from J, the gap between germline ends came to 13 bases. This CDR3 has 15 amino acids. DNA of the CDR3: TGTGCCAGCAGTTTCGATGGGTCTCCCGGAAACACCATATATTTT. Its translation: CASSFDGSPGNTIYF.

This clone has just a few counts. The chain has TRBV6-5 and TRBJ1-5; D unclear. Trimming stripped 5 bases from V and 6 bases from J, with 17 bases between. The CDR3 extends over 15 amino acids. Germline V gives CDR1 MNHEY, CDR2 SVGAGI. CDR3 in amino acids: CASSLSGAAGQPQHF. The CDR3 region has the DNA TGTGCCAGCAGTCTTAGCGGCGCCGCCGGTCAGCCCCAGCATTTT.